The entry below describes one T cell receptor beta chain. As processed by the authors: Amplification of reference gene primers was used by the study to estimate nucleated cell counts. The protocol was immunoSEQ multiplex PCR, while the TCRdb copy is restricted to in-frame clones and leaves out a portion. The V and J calls and clone size are taken from that table; D and trimming were inferred from the DNA. The sample records 80,000 or so clones, roughly 86% being singletons. This CDR3 has 14 amino acids. The germline V gene has CDR1 SGHAT and CDR2 FQNNGV. Deletions cut 1 base from V and 4 bases from J, with 11 bases between. These data come from a study of blood T cell repertoires in COVID-19. Looking at the study overall: T cells, B-cell-depleted T cells, or PBMCs provided the cDNA or gDNA that served as material.

The specimen sequenced was peripheral blood. V is TRBV11-2 and J is TRBJ2-7; perhaps TRBD2 as D (5 bases). The receptor was derived from a human donor in a cohort sampled during active COVID-19. In DNA, the CDR3 is TGTGCCAGCAGCTTAGCGATTGGCGGGTACGAGCAGTACTTC. Amino acid sequence: CASSLAIGGYEQYF.